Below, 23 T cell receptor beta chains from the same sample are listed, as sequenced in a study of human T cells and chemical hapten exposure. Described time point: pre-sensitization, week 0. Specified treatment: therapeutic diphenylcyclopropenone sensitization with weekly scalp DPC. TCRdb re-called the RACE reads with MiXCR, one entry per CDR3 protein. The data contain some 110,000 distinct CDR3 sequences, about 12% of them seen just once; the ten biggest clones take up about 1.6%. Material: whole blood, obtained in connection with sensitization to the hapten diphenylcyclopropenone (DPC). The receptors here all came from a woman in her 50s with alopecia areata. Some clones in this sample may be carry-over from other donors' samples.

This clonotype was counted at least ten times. CDR3 residues: CASIGTAGANVLTF. CDR3 coding DNA: TGTGCCAGCATTGGCACAGCTGGGGCCAACGTCCTGACTTTC. The chain combines TRBV6-6 with TRBJ2-6, with unresolved D. Trimming stripped 7 bases from V and 2 bases from J, with 9 bases between. This CDR3 is built from 14 residues. Per the germline V gene, CDR1 is MNHNY and CDR2 is SVGAGI (reference sequence).

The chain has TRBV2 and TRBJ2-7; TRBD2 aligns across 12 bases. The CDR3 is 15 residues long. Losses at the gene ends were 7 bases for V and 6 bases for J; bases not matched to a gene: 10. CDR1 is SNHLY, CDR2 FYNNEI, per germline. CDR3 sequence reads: CASKPSLAGGSEQYF. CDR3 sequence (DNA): TGTGCCAGCAAACCTTCACTAGCGGGAGGATCCGAGCAGTACTTC.

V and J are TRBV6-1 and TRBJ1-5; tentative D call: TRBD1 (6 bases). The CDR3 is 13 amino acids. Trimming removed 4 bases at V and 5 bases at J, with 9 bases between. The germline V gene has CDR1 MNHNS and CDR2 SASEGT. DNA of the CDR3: TGTGCCAGCAGTGCATACAGGGATCAGCCCCAGCATTTT. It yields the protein CASSAYRDQPQHF.

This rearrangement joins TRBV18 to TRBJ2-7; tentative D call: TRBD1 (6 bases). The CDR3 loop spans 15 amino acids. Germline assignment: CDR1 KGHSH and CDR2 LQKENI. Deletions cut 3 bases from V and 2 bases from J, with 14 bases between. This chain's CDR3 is CASSPRGGATYEQYF. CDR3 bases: TGTGCCAGCTCACCCAGGGGTGGGGCCACCTACGAGCAGTACTTC.

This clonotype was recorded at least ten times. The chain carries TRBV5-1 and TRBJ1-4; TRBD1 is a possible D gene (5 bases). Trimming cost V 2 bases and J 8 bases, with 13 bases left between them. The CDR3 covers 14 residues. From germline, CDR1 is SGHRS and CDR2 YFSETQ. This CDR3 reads CASSFGQGKEKLFF. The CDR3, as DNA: TGCGCCAGCAGCTTTGGGCAGGGCAAGGAAAAACTGTTTTTT.

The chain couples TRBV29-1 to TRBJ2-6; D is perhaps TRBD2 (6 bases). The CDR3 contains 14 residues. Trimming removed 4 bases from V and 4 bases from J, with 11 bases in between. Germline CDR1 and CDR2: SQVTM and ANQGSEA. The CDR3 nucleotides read TGCAGCGTTGTTGCGGGGTCCGGGGCCAACGTCCTGACTTTC. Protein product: CSVVAGSGANVLTF.

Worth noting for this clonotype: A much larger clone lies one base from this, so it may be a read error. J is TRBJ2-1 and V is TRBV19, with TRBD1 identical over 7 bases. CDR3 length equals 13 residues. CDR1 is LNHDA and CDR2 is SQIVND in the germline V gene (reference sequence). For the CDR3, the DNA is TGTGCCAGTAATAAACAGGGGTACAATGAGCAGCTCTTC. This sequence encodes CASNKQGYNEQLF.

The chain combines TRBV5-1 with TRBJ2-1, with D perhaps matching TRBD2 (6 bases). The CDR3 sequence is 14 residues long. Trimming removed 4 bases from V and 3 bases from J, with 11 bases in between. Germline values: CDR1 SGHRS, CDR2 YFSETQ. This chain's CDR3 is CASSGGGIYNEQFF. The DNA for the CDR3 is TGCGCCAGCAGCGGCGGCGGGATCTACAATGAGCAGTTCTTC.

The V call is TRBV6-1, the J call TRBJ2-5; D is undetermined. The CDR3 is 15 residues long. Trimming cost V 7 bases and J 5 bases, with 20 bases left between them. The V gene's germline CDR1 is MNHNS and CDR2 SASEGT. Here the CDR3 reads CASIRTANLIETQYF. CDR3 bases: TGTGCCAGCATCCGAACAGCAAACCTGATCGAGACCCAGTACTTC.

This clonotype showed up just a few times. The CDR3 region has the DNA TGTGCCAGCAGCTCGGTGGGATTAGCGGGAGCAGATACGCAGTATTTT. Its translation is CASSSVGLAGADTQYF. The chain couples TRBV11-2 to TRBJ2-3; 9 bases fit TRBD2. The CDR3 contains 16 residues. CDR1 is SGHAT, CDR2 FQNNGV, per germline. The junction had 9 bases not matched to a gene; V was cut back by 4 bases and J by 4 bases.

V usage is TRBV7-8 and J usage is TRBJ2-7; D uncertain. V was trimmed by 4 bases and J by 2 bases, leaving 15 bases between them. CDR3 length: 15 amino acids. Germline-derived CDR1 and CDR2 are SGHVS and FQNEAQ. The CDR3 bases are TGTGCCAGCAGCTATGGACCGCTCCTAACCTACGAGCAGTACTTC. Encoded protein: CASSYGPLLTYEQYF.

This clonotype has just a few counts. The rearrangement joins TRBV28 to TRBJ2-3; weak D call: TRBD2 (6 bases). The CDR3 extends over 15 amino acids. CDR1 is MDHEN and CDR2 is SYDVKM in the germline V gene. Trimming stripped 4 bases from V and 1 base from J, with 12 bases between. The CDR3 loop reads CASSSGTFRTDTQYF. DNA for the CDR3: TGTGCCAGCAGTTCCGGGACTTTCCGCACAGATACGCAGTATTTT.

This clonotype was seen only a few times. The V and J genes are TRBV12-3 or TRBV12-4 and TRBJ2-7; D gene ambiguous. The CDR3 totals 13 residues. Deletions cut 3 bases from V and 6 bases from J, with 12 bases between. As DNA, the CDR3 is TGTGCCAGCAGTTTCCTCTTGGGCCCCGAGCAGTACTTC. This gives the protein CASSFLLGPEQYF.

CDR3 bases: TGTGCCAGCAGCCTCCCCGGGACTAGCGCCTCAGATACGCAGTATTTT. Its translation is CASSLPGTSASDTQYF. V gene TRBV7-9 combines with J gene TRBJ2-3, with 10 bases aligning to TRBD2. This CDR3 contains 16 residues. Per the germline V gene, CDR1 is SEHNR and CDR2 is FQNEAQ (reference sequence). The V and J ends lost 5 bases and 4 bases, in that order; junction bases with no gene match: 9.

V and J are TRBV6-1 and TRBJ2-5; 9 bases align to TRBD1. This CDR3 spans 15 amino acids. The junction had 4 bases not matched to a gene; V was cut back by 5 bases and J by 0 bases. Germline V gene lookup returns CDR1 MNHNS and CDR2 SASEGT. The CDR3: CASSWDRANQETQYF. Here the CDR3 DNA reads TGTGCCAGCAGTTGGGACAGGGCAAACCAAGAGACCCAGTACTTC.

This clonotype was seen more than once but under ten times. The DNA for the CDR3 is TGTGCCAGCAGCTCTGGGTTTGCAGATACGCAGTATTTT. The encoded protein is CASSSGFADTQYF. The rearrangement uses TRBV7-2 and TRBJ2-3; D gene ambiguous. Germline assignment: CDR1 SGHTA and CDR2 FQGNSA. V lost 4 bases to trimming and J lost 4 bases, with 9 bases between them. This CDR3 comprises 13 residues.

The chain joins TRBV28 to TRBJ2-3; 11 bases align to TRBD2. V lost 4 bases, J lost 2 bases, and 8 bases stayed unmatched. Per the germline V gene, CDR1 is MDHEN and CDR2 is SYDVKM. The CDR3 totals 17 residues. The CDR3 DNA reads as TGTGCCAGCAGTTCCACCCGACTAGCGGGGACCACAGATACGCAGTATTTT. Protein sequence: CASSSTRLAGTTDTQYF.

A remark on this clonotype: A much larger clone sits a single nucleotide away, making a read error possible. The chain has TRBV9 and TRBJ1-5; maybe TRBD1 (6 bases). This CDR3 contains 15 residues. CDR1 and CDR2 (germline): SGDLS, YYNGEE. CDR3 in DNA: TGTGCCAGCAACGTAGCCACAGGGTTGGGGCAGCCCCAGCATTTT. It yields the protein CASNVATGLGQPQHF.

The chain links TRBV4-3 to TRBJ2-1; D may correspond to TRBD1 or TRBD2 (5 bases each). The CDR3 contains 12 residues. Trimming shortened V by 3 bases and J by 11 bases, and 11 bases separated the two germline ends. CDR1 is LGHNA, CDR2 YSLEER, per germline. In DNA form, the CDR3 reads TGCGCCAGCAGCCACCCCGGGGCTCAGCAGTTCTTC. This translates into CASSHPGAQQFF.

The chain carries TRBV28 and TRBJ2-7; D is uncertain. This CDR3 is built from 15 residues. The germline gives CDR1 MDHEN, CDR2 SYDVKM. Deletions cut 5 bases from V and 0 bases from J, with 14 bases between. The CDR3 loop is CASSPPGSSSYEQYF. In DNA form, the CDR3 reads TGTGCCAGCAGTCCCCCCGGCAGTAGCTCCTACGAGCAGTACTTC.

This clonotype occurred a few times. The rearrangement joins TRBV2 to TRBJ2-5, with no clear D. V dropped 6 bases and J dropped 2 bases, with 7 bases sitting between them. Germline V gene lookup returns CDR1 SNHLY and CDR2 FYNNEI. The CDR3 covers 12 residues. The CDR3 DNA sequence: TGTGCCAGCAGATTAGATCAAGAGACCCAGTACTTC. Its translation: CASRLDQETQYF.

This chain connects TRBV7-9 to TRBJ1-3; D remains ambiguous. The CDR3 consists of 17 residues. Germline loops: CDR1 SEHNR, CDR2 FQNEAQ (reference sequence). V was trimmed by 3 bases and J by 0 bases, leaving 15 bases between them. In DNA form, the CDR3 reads TGTGCCAGCAGCTTGCAACCGGGGAGACGCTCTGGAAACACCATATATTTT. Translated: CASSLQPGRRSGNTIYF.

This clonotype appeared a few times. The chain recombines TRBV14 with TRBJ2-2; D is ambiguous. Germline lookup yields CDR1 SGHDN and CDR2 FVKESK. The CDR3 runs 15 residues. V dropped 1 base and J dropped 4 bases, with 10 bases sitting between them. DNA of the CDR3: TGTGCCAGCAGCCAAGTCCTAGGTAGCACCGGGGAGCTGTTTTTT. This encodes CASSQVLGSTGELFF. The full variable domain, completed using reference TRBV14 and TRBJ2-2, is EAGVTQFPSHSVIEKGQTVTLRCDPISGHDNLYWYRRVMGKEIKFLLHFVKESKQDESGMPNNRFLAERTGGTYSTLKVQPAELEDSGVYFCASSQVLGSTGELFFGEGSRLTVL.